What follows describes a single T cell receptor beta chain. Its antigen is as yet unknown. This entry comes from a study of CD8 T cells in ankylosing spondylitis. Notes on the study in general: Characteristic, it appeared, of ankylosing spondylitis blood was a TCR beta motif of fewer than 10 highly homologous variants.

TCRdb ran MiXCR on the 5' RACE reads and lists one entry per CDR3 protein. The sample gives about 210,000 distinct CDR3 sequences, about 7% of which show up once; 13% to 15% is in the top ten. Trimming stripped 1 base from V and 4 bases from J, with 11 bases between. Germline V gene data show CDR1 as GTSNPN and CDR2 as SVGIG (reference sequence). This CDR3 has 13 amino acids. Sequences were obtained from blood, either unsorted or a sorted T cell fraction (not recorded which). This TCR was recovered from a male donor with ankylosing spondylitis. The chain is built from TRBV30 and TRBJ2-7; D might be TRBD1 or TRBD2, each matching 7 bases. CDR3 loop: CAWSAGGVYEQYF. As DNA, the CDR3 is TGTGCCTGGAGTGCAGGGGGGGTGTACGAGCAGTACTTC. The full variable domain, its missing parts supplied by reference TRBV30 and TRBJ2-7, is SQTIHQWPATLVQPVGSPLSLECTVEGTSNPNLYWYRQAAGRGLQLLFYSVGIGQISSEVPQNLSASRPQDRQFILSSKKLLLSDSGFYLCAWSAGGVYEQYFGPGTRLTVT.